Listed below are T cell receptor beta chains from one sample, sequenced in a study of Tregs in tolerant kidney transplant recipients. Generated by immunoSEQ multiplex PCR, the TCRdb table keeps only in-frame clones and is missing some. The sample carries 200,000 to 300,000 clones, roughly 80% recorded once. What was sequenced was CD4+ T cells from blood. The source is a human donor in good health. The CDR3 runs from the conserved cysteine through the conserved F or W. A D gene is named only where the DNA matches it firmly. Clone size is not always given. Where it is, it says once, few, many or a class for expanded clones.

d_call clone_size j_call v_call cdr3_aa cdr3_nt
TRBD1 - TRBJ1-5 TRBV7-9 CASSLGDREQPQHF TGTGCCAGCAGCTTGGGGGACAGGGAGCAGCCCCAGCATTTT
- - TRBJ2-1 TRBV4-1 CASSSTRDRNNEQFF TGCGCCAGCAGCTCCACCCGGGACCGAAACAATGAGCAGTTCTTC
- few TRBJ2-7 TRBV25-1 CASSGYRVRSEQYF TGTGCCAGCAGTGGCTACAGGGTCAGGTCCGAGCAGTACTTC
TRBD1 - TRBJ2-1 TRBV11-2 CASSLGTGRRSYNEQFF TGTGCCAGCAGCTTAGGGACAGGGCGTCGGTCCTACAATGAGCAGTTCTTC
- - TRBJ2-7 TRBV30 CAWIAGGYEQYF TGTGCCTGGATTGCCGGTGGCTACGAGCAGTACTTC
- - TRBJ1-2 TRBV15 CATSRDSAGGYGYTF TGTGCCACCAGCAGAGATTCCGCAGGCGGCTATGGCTACACCTTC
- few TRBJ1-5 TRBV18 CASSPGTDQSQHF TGTGCCAGCTCACCTGGGACGGATCAGTCCCAGCATTTT
- - TRBJ2-6 TRBV5-1 CASSEGAGANVLTF TGCGCCAGCAGCGAGGGGGCTGGGGCCAACGTCCTGACTTTC
TRBD1 - TRBJ2-1 TRBV27 CASSHLQGTYNEQFF TGTGCCAGCAGCCATCTACAGGGGACCTACAATGAGCAGTTCTTC
- - TRBJ2-3 TRBV5-4 CASSLGPRSTDTQYF TGTGCCAGCAGCCTGGGACCCAGAAGCACAGATACGCAGTATTTT
TRBD1 - TRBJ1-5 TRBV5-4 CASSLGQGKEQPQHF TGTGCCAGCAGCTTGGGACAGGGAAAGGAGCAGCCCCAGCATTTT
- - TRBJ2-5 TRBV6-5 CASSYGGPAPETQYF TGTGCCAGCAGTTACGGCGGCCCCGCTCCGGAGACCCAGTACTTC
- - TRBJ2-3 TRBV7-2 CASSTRWDTQYF TGTGCCAGCAGCACCAGGTGGGATACGCAGTATTTT
- - TRBJ2-7 TRBV5-1 CASSHGQSYEQYF TGCGCCAGCAGCCACGGACAGTCCTACGAGCAGTACTTC
TRBD1 - TRBJ1-1 TRBV2 CASSEARAGGDTEAFF TGTGCCAGCAGTGAAGCGCGCGCAGGGGGCGACACTGAAGCTTTCTTT
- - TRBJ2-7 TRBV18 CASSPGFPYEQYF TGTGCCAGCTCACCGGGGTTTCCCTACGAGCAGTACTTC
TRBD1 - TRBJ2-1 TRBV30 CAWSDYGGRGSDEQFF TGTGCCTGGAGTGATTATGGAGGCAGGGGGTCGGATGAGCAGTTCTTC
TRBD2 few TRBJ2-7 TRBV5-1 CASSRGGTSGMYEQYF TGCGCCAGCAGCCGGGGCGGGACTAGCGGGATGTACGAGCAGTACTTC
TRBD2 - TRBJ2-1 TRBV6-4 CASSVLAGGRPYNEQFF TGTGCCAGCAGTGTCCTAGCGGGGGGCCGACCCTACAATGAGCAGTTCTTC
- - TRBJ1-1 TRBV19 CASSSIDRDTEAFF TGTGCCAGTAGTTCAATTGACAGAGACACTGAAGCTTTCTTT
- - TRBJ2-2 TRBV6-1 CASSDAGHNTGELFF TGTGCCAGCAGTGACGCAGGACATAACACCGGGGAGCTGTTTTTT
- - TRBJ2-5 TRBV7-9 CASSSRETQYF TGTGCCAGCAGCTCTAGGGAGACCCAGTACTTC
- - TRBJ1-5 TRBV6-4 CASSTEINQPQHF TGTGCCAGTTCGACAGAGATCAATCAGCCCCAGCATTTT
TRBD1 - TRBJ2-3 TRBV15 CATSKDRGTDTQYF TGTGCCACCAGCAAGGACAGGGGGACAGATACGCAGTATTTT
- - TRBJ1-4 TRBV4-2 CASSRGGAKLFF TGTGCCAGCAGCCGGGGGGGTGCAAAACTGTTTTTT
- - TRBJ1-2 TRBV19 CASGIRDSYGYTF TGTGCCAGTGGCATCCGGGACTCCTATGGCTACACCTTC